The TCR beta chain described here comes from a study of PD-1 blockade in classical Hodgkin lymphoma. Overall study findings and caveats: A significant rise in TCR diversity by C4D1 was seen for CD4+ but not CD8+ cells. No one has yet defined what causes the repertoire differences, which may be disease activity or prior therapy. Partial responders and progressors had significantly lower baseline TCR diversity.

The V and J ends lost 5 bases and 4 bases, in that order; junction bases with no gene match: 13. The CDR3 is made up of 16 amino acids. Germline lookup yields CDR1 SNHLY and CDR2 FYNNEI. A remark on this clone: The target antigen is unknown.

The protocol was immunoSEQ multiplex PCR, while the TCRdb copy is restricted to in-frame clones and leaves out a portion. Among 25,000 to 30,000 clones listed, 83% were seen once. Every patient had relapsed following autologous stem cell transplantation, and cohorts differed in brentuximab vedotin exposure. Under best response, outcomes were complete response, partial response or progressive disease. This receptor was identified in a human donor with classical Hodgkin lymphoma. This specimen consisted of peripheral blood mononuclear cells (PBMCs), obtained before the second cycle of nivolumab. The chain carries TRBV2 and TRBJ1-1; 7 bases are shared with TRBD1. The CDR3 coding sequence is TGTGCCAGCAGTAGGGACAGCGCATCCACGGGCACTGAAGCTTTCTTT. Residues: CASSRDSASTGTEAFF.